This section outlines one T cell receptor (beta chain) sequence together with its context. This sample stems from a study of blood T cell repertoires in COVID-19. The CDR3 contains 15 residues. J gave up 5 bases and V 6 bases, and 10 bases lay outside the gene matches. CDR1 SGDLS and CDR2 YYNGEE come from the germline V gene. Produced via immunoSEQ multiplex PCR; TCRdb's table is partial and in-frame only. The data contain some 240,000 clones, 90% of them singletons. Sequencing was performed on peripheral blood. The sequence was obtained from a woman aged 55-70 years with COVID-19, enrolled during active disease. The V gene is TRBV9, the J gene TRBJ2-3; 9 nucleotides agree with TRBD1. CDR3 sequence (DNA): TGTGCCAGCACCGGGGTGTCGGGACAGGGAGATACGCAGTATTTT. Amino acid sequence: CASTGVSGQGDTQYF.